This note documents a single T cell receptor beta chain sequence. These data belong to a study of patients and donors after allogeneic stem cell transplantation. TCRdb reanalysed the RT-PCR reads using MiXCR and keeps one entry per CDR3 protein. The sample contains over 200,000 distinct CDR3 sequences, around two fifths of which appear only once. Germline-derived CDR1 and CDR2 are SQVTM and ANQGSEA. V was pared by 4 bases and J by 8 bases, with 8 bases between. The CDR3 runs to 11 residues. Sequenced material: blood, either unsorted or a sorted T cell fraction (not recorded which). This rearrangement joins TRBV29-1 to TRBJ2-2; D gene uncertain. The source of this sequence is a human donor who was either an allogeneic HSCT recipient or a stem cell or donor lymphocyte infusion donor (not recorded which). It is not recorded whose cells these are; they may come from a transplant donor. CDR3 in amino acids: CSVATKGELFF. The CDR3 region has the DNA TGCAGCGTTGCCACGAAAGGGGAGCTGTTTTTT.